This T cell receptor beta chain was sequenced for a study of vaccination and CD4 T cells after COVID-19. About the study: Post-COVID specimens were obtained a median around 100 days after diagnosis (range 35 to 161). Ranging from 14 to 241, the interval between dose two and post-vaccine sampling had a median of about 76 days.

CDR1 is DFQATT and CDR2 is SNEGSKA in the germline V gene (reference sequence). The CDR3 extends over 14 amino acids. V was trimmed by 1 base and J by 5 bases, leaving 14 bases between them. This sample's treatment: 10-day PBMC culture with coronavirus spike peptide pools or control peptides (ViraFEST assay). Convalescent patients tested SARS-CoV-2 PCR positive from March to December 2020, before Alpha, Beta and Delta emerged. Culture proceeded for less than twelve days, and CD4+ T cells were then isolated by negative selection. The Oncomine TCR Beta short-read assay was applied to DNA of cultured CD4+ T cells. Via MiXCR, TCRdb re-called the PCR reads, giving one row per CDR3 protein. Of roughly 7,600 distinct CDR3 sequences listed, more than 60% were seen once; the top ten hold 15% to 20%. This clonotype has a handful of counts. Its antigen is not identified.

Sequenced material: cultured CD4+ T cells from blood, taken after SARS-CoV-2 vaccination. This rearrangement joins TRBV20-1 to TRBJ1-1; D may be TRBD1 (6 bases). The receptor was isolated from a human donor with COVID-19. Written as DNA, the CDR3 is TGCAGTGCTAGAGTTGGCAGGGGAGGTACTGAAGCTTTCTTT. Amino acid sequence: CSARVGRGGTEAFF.